The T cell receptor beta chain described here comes from a study of beta chain features in type 1 diabetes. Investigators reverse transcribed all isolated RNA, so they sequenced expressed TCRB transcripts. Data came from immunoSEQ multiplex PCR; TCRdb stores just in-frame clones and leaves some out. The sample shows about 160,000 clones, just over 9% of them seen only once. This CDR3 comprises 12 residues. Germline CDR1 reads SNHLY; CDR2 reads FYNNEI. With 3 bases removed from V and 10 bases from J, the gap between germline ends came to 11 bases. Material for sequencing was central memory CD4+ T cells from blood. The sequence was collected from a woman aged 18-29 years in good health. The chain couples TRBV2 to TRBJ2-3, with D possibly TRBD2 on 5 matching bases. As DNA, the CDR3 is TGTGCCAGCAGTGAGAGCGGAGTGTCGCAGTATTTT. Its translation: CASSESGVSQYF. The variable domain in full, with the rest retrieved from reference TRBV2 and TRBJ2-3, is EPEVTQTPSHQVTQMGQEVILRCVPISNHLYFYWYRQILGQKVEFLVSFYNNEISEKSEIFDDQFSVERPDGSNFTLKIRSTKLEDSAMYFCASSESGVSQYFGPGTRLTVL.